The 30 T cell receptor beta chains given below trace back to one sample, sequenced in a study of blood T cell repertoires in COVID-19. Using immunoSEQ multiplex PCR, the repertoire was profiled, and TCRdb retains in-frame clones only, with some absent. The repertoire holds some 53,000 clones, with roughly 87% as singletons. The sequenced sample consisted of peripheral blood. The receptors shown here come from a human donor with active COVID-19. The donor label of this sample is uncertain.

This chain uses TRBV18 with TRBJ2-1, with a tentative D call TRBD1 (6 bases). This CDR3 is 14 amino acids long. V dropped 1 base and J dropped 7 bases, with 11 bases sitting between them. Per germline, CDR1 KGHSH and CDR2 LQKENI. In DNA, the CDR3 is TGTGCCAGCTCACCACAACAGGGAAGGAATGAGCAGTTCTTC. This translates into CASSPQQGRNEQFF. Supplemented by reference TRBV18 and TRBJ2-1, the full variable domain reads NAGVMQNPRHLVRRRGQEARLRCSPMKGHSHVYWYRQLPEEGLKFMVYLQKENIIDESGMPKERFSAEFPKEGPSILRIQQVVRGDSAAYFCASSPQQGRNEQFFGPGTRLTVL.

This clone showed up just once. The CDR3 here is CASSLARQGSTDTQYF. DNA of the CDR3: TGCGCCAGCAGCTTGGCACGACAGGGTAGCACAGATACGCAGTATTTT. The chain combines TRBV5-1 with TRBJ2-3; TRBD1 matches at 7 bases. V was pared by 0 bases and J by 0 bases, with 4 bases of the junction left unmatched. The CDR3 is 16 residues long. Germline values: CDR1 SGHRS, CDR2 YFSETQ.

This clone was found once. V and J are TRBV7-2 and TRBJ2-5; tentatively, D is TRBD2 (5 bases). The V end was cut by 1 base, the J end by 1 base, with 16 bases between. The CDR3 consists of 17 residues. Germline V CDR1 and CDR2: SGHTA, FQGNSA. This chain's CDR3 is CASSLEEALVAQETQYF. CDR3 coding DNA: TGTGCCAGCAGCTTAGAGGAGGCCCTGGTGGCCCAAGAGACCCAGTACTTC.

The rearrangement uses TRBV3-1 (or the pseudogene TRBV3-2) and TRBJ1-1; tentatively, D is TRBD1 (5 bases). Looked up from germline, CDR1 is LGHDT and CDR2 is YNNKEL (reference sequence). The V gene lost 2 bases and the J gene lost 5 bases, with 15 bases spanning the gap. The CDR3 runs to 15 residues. CDR3: CASSQRRGRGTEAFF. For the CDR3, the DNA is TGTGCCAGCAGCCAACGAAGGGGAAGAGGAACTGAAGCTTTCTTT.

The gene calls are TRBV19 and TRBJ2-7; tentative D call: TRBD1 (5 bases). The germline CDR1 and CDR2 sequences are LNHDA and SQIVND (reference sequence). Trimming removed 4 bases from V and 1 base from J, with 8 bases in between. The CDR3 is 13 amino acids. The CDR3 region is CASSSDRSYEQYF. In DNA, the CDR3 is TGTGCCAGTAGTAGCGACAGATCCTACGAGCAGTACTTC.

V usage is TRBV7-2 and J usage is TRBJ2-3, with D possibly matching TRBD1 (6 bases). V lost 6 bases to trimming and J lost 0 bases, with 13 bases between them. Germline V lookup: CDR1 SGHTA, CDR2 FQGNSA. This CDR3 spans 15 amino acids. The CDR3, as DNA: TGTGCCAGCAGTTCAGAGGGGGTTAGCACAGATACGCAGTATTTT. As protein: CASSSEGVSTDTQYF.

The chain carries TRBV2 and TRBJ1-2, with 7 bases identical to TRBD1. The CDR3 contains 14 residues. Germline V gene lookup returns CDR1 SNHLY and CDR2 FYNNEI. J lost 8 bases, V lost 0 bases, and 6 bases had no gene match. The CDR3 protein is CASSEAQGSMGYTF. CDR3 coding DNA: TGTGCCAGCAGTGAAGCACAGGGGTCTATGGGCTACACCTTC.

V usage is TRBV12-3 or TRBV12-4 and J usage is TRBJ2-2; D gene ambiguous. CDR3 length: 13 residues. Trimming cost V 3 bases and J 7 bases, with 9 bases left between them. CDR3 loop: CASSLPYGGELFF. CDR3 sequence (DNA): TGTGCCAGCAGTTTGCCCTATGGCGGGGAGCTGTTTTTT.

This clone has a handful of counts. V gene TRBV15 combines with J gene TRBJ1-5; tentative D call: TRBD1 (5 bases). This CDR3 is 17 amino acids long. V shed 0 bases and J shed 1 base, with 13 bases lying between them. Germline CDR1 is LNHNV and CDR2 is YYDKDF (reference sequence). The CDR3 sequence: CATSRESAGKSNQPQHF. CDR3 bases: TGTGCCACCAGCAGAGAATCGGCAGGGAAAAGCAATCAGCCCCAGCATTTT. The variable domain in full, completed from reference TRBV15 and TRBJ1-5, reads DAMVIQNPRYQVTQFGKPVTLSCSQTLNHNVMYWYQQKSSQAPKLLFHYYDKDFNNEADTPDNFQSRRPNTSFCFLDIRSPGLGDTAMYLCATSRESAGKSNQPQHFGDGTRLSIL.

The rearrangement uses TRBV6-2 or TRBV6-3 and TRBJ2-5; D perhaps matches TRBD2 (6 bases). The V gene lost 5 bases and the J gene lost 3 bases, with 13 bases spanning the gap. The CDR3 has 14 amino acids. Germline assignment: CDR1 MNHEY and CDR2 SVGEGT. In DNA form, the CDR3 reads TGTGCCAGCAGTCCAGGTTGGGGGGAAGAGACCCAGTACTTC. This translates into CASSPGWGEETQYF.

This chain links TRBV9 with TRBJ1-2; D call uncertain. Deletions cut 2 bases from V and 4 bases from J, with 15 bases between. The CDR3 consists of 15 residues. Germline CDR1 and CDR2: SGDLS and YYNGEE. CDR3 coding DNA: TGTGCCAGCAGCGTCGGAGGGAGACGGCCCTATGGCTACACCTTC. The encoded protein is CASSVGGRRPYGYTF.

The rearrangement joins TRBV6-6 to TRBJ2-7, with TRBD1 matching 9 bases. The V gene's germline CDR1 is MNHNY and CDR2 SVGAGI (reference sequence). After removal of 7 bases from V and 1 base from J, the junction contained 8 bases not matched to a gene. The CDR3 is made up of 15 amino acids. The CDR3 loop reads CASNPRGQGSYEQYF. DNA for the CDR3: TGTGCCAGCAATCCCCGGGGACAGGGATCCTACGAGCAGTACTTC.

The rearrangement links TRBV12-3 or TRBV12-4 to TRBJ2-5, with D possibly being TRBD2 (5 bases). V lost 6 bases and J 2 bases, leaving 10 bases between the germline ends. The CDR3 has 13 residues. CDR3 in amino acids: CASRKDYQETQYF. CDR3 nucleotide sequence: TGTGCCAGCAGAAAAGACTATCAAGAGACCCAGTACTTC.

The genes are TRBV5-1 and TRBJ2-5; D might be TRBD2 (6 bases). From germline, CDR1 is SGHRS and CDR2 YFSETQ. CDR3 length: 15 residues. V was trimmed by 4 bases and J by 9 bases, leaving 22 bases between them. The CDR3: CASSLRERYRAPQYF. The DNA of the CDR3 is TGCGCCAGCAGCCTTCGGGAGAGGTATCGAGCGCCCCAGTACTTC.

This clone was seen only once. The rearrangement links TRBV3-1 (or the pseudogene TRBV3-2) to TRBJ2-2; D is possibly TRBD1 (5 bases). Germline V lookup: CDR1 LGHDT, CDR2 YNNKEL (reference sequence). The CDR3 has 15 residues. Deletions cut 4 bases from V and 8 bases from J, with 17 bases between. The CDR3 bases are TGTGCCAGCAGCCCTGGAAAAAAAGGGGCGGGGGAGCTGTTTTTT. Translating gives CASSPGKKGAGELFF.

This chain uses TRBV27 with TRBJ2-1, with D uncertain. Germline assignment: CDR1 MNHEY and CDR2 SMNVEV (reference sequence). V was clipped by 6 bases and J by 4 bases, with 10 bases between them. The CDR3 extends over 13 amino acids. The CDR3 protein is CASRVVGYNEQFF. CDR3 nucleotide sequence: TGTGCCAGCAGAGTAGTCGGTTACAATGAGCAGTTCTTC.

The chain carries TRBV10-3 and TRBJ1-2; 7 bases line up with TRBD1. Germline V gene data show CDR1 as ENHRY and CDR2 as SYGVKD. Germline trimming cut 6 bases from V and 5 bases from J; bases unmatched to any gene: 6. This CDR3 has 13 amino acids. The CDR3 loop reads CAIRPGTEYGYTF. The CDR3 bases are TGTGCCATCAGACCCGGGACAGAATATGGCTACACCTTC.

The genes are TRBV6-2 or TRBV6-3 and TRBJ2-2; a possible D gene is TRBD1 (5 bases). The V gene's germline CDR1 is MNHEY and CDR2 SVGEGT. V shed 0 bases and J shed 1 base, with 15 bases lying between them. This CDR3 comprises 18 residues. This CDR3 reads CASSYSGWGSQNTGELFF. CDR3 nucleotides: TGTGCCAGCAGTTACTCGGGATGGGGCAGCCAGAACACCGGGGAGCTGTTTTTT.

This chain connects TRBV5-1 to TRBJ2-2; D possibly corresponds to TRBD1 (5 bases). The CDR3 extends over 17 amino acids. The V gene lost 4 bases and the J gene lost 5 bases, with 21 bases spanning the gap. Germline loops: CDR1 SGHRS, CDR2 YFSETQ. For the CDR3, the DNA is TGCGCCAGCAGCCCAGGAGATTCAAGGGGAAGAACCGGGGAGCTGTTTTTT. It encodes CASSPGDSRGRTGELFF.

CDR3 bases: TGTGCCAGCAGTGAAAATGGGAAGGGGAAAAACATTCAGTACTTC. Its protein is CASSENGKGKNIQYF. The V call is TRBV2, the J call TRBJ2-4; D might be TRBD1 (5 bases). The germline gives CDR1 SNHLY, CDR2 FYNNEI. The CDR3 consists of 15 residues. With 2 bases removed from V and 4 bases from J, the gap between germline ends came to 12 bases. Complete variable domain (other parts from reference TRBV2 and TRBJ2-4): EPEVTQTPSHQVTQMGQEVILRCVPISNHLYFYWYRQILGQKVEFLVSFYNNEISEKSEIFDDQFSVERPDGSNFTLKIRSTKLEDSAMYFCASSENGKGKNIQYFGAGTRLSVL.

The V call is TRBV5-5, the J call TRBJ2-7; unclear D gene. CDR3 size: 11 residues. From germline, CDR1 is SGHKS and CDR2 YYEKEE (reference sequence). V was clipped by 1 base and J by 4 bases, with 3 bases between them. The CDR3 is CASSLRYEQYF. The CDR3 coding sequence is TGTGCCAGCAGCTTGCGGTACGAGCAGTACTTC.

The rearrangement links TRBV5-1 to TRBJ1-1; D may be TRBD1 (6 bases). Germline assignment: CDR1 SGHRS and CDR2 YFSETQ. The CDR3 totals 16 residues. V gave up 0 bases and J gave up 4 bases, with 16 bases separating them. This CDR3 is CASSLGLQGWITEAFF. The CDR3 DNA reads as TGCGCCAGCAGCTTGGGCCTACAGGGTTGGATCACTGAAGCTTTCTTT.

DNA for the CDR3: TGTGCCAGCAGCAGCCGGGGTATTGGGGAGACCCAGTACTTC. This translates into CASSSRGIGETQYF. V is TRBV13 and J is TRBJ2-5, with a possible D match to TRBD2 (5 bases). The CDR3 spans 14 residues. Trimming pared 5 bases from V and 5 bases from J, leaving 15 bases between. The V gene's germline CDR1 is PRHDT and CDR2 FYEKMQ (reference sequence).

V is TRBV18 and J is TRBJ1-5; 9 nucleotides align to TRBD1. The junction had 6 bases not matched to a gene; V was cut back by 6 bases and J by 6 bases. The CDR3 length is 14 residues. The germline V gene encodes CDR1 KGHSH and CDR2 LQKENI. The CDR3 protein is CASSPGQGSQPQHF. The CDR3 coding sequence is TGTGCCAGCTCGCCCGGACAGGGGAGTCAGCCCCAGCATTTT.

The CDR3 loop is CASSVRGETQYF. Written as DNA, the CDR3 is TGTGCCAGCAGTGTACGCGGAGAGACCCAGTACTTC. This chain links TRBV2 with TRBJ2-5; D unresolved. The V end lost 4 bases, the J end lost 4 bases, and 7 bases lay between the germline ends. The CDR3 totals 12 residues. The germline V gene has CDR1 SNHLY and CDR2 FYNNEI. Filled out from reference TRBV2 and TRBJ2-5, the complete variable domain reads EPEVTQTPSHQVTQMGQEVILRCVPISNHLYFYWYRQILGQKVEFLVSFYNNEISEKSEIFDDQFSVERPDGSNFTLKIRSTKLEDSAMYFCASSVRGETQYFGPGTRLLVL.

J is TRBJ1-2 and V is TRBV19; no definite D call. The ends were cut back, 1 base at V and 8 bases at J, with 14 bases in the middle. Germline V CDR1 and CDR2: LNHDA, SQIVND (reference sequence). This CDR3 comprises 14 residues. CDR3 protein: CASSIAAASRGYTF. The CDR3 coding sequence is TGTGCCAGTAGTATAGCGGCAGCCTCGAGGGGCTACACCTTC.

The chain recombines TRBV4-1 with TRBJ1-2; D not resolved. Trimming pared 4 bases from V and 5 bases from J, leaving 17 bases between. The CDR3 is made up of 15 amino acids. Germline V gene data show CDR1 as MGHRA and CDR2 as YSYEKL. DNA of the CDR3: TGCGCCAGCAGCCCCCAAGGGTGGGAGAAATATGGCTACACCTTC. Protein product: CASSPQGWEKYGYTF.

The chain uses TRBV7-2 and TRBJ2-1; D possibly corresponds to TRBD1 (6 bases). Between the trimmed V and J ends, which lost 5 bases and 7 bases, there was a span of 18 bases. This CDR3 has 15 residues. Looked up from germline, CDR1 is SGHTA and CDR2 is FQGNSA. The CDR3 nucleotides are TGTGCCAGCAGCCTCGGCCGGCAGGGGCAGAATGAGCAGTTCTTC. Translation: CASSLGRQGQNEQFF. The variable domain in full, with the rest retrieved from reference TRBV7-2 and TRBJ2-1, is GAGVSQSPSNKVTEKGKDVELRCDPISGHTALYWYRQSLGQGLEFLIYFQGNSAPDKSGLPSDRFSAERTGGSVSTLTIQRTQQEDSAVYLCASSLGRQGQNEQFFGPGTRLTVL.

This chain joins TRBV5-1 and TRBJ2-7; D might be TRBD1 (5 bases). This CDR3 contains 14 residues. From germline, CDR1 is SGHRS and CDR2 YFSETQ. Trimming took 7 bases from V and 1 from J, leaving 15 bases between them. For the CDR3, the DNA is TGCGCCAGCTCCCCGCAGCAGGGTTCCTACGAGCAGTACTTC. It encodes CASSPQQGSYEQYF. Using reference TRBV5-1 and TRBJ2-7 for the parts outside the CDR3, the full variable domain is KAGVTQTPRYLIKTRGQQVTLSCSPISGHRSVSWYQQTPGQGLQFLFEYFSETQRNKGNFPGRFSGRQFSNSRSEMNVSTLELGDSALYLCASSPQQGSYEQYFGPGTRLTVT.

This chain joins TRBV5-4 and TRBJ1-6, with TRBD1 matching 8 bases. J was trimmed by 7 bases and V by 1 base; bases with no gene match: 4. Germline-derived CDR1 and CDR2 are SGHNT and YYREEE (reference sequence). There are 15 residues in the CDR3. The CDR3 protein is CASSLTDRANSPLHF. The CDR3 nucleotides are TGTGCCAGCAGCTTGACGGACAGGGCGAATTCACCCCTCCACTTT.